These 13 T cell receptor beta chains were all obtained from the same sample, sequenced in a study of cytomegalovirus exposure and HLA in healthy donors. It was with 60 Vbeta and 13 Jbeta primers that the PCR ran. TCRdb's copy holds only in-frame clones and misses some; the assay was immunoSEQ multiplex PCR. The data show around 97,000 clones, 9.4% seen once. Sequencing was carried out using PBMCs. The receptor source for this set is a man aged 45-60 years in good health and CMV-seropositive.

The genes are TRBV9 and TRBJ1-2; weak D call: TRBD1 (5 bases). The CDR3 covers 14 residues. CDR1 is SGDLS, CDR2 YYNGEE, per germline. V was pared by 4 bases and J by 8 bases, with 18 bases between. The CDR3: CASSFDQGLVGYTF. The CDR3 coding sequence is TGTGCCAGCAGCTTCGACCAGGGACTCGTGGGCTACACCTTC.

The V call is TRBV5-1, the J call TRBJ1-2; weak D call: TRBD1 (5 bases). CDR1 SGHRS and CDR2 YFSETQ come from the germline V gene. V lost 0 bases and J lost 8, with 11 bases in between. The CDR3 extends over 13 amino acids. In DNA, the CDR3 is TGCGCCAGCAGCTTGGTGCTCCAGGGAGGCTACACCTTC. This sequence encodes CASSLVLQGGYTF.

This clone has more than one count but fewer than ten. The chain links TRBV6-5 to TRBJ1-5, with D tentatively TRBD1 (5 bases). The CDR3 is 14 residues long. Germline CDR1 reads MNHEY; CDR2 reads SVGAGI. V dropped 4 bases and J dropped 5 bases, with 12 bases sitting between them. DNA of the CDR3: TGTGCCAGCAGTTCGGGGCGGGGATATCAGCCCCAGCATTTT. Encoded protein: CASSSGRGYQPQHF.

This chain uses TRBV6-6 with TRBJ2-1, with D maybe TRBD1 (5 bases). This CDR3 is 12 amino acids long. Per germline, CDR1 MNHNY and CDR2 SVGAGI (reference sequence). Trimming removed 6 bases from V and 9 bases from J, with 12 bases in between. The CDR3 loop is CASRPDRGEQFF. The CDR3 DNA sequence: TGTGCCAGCAGACCCGATAGGGGTGAGCAGTTCTTC.

V and J are TRBV2 and TRBJ2-2; 10 nucleotides match TRBD2. The CDR3 contains 16 residues. Trimming cost V 1 base and J 4 bases; bases outside gene matches: 3. Germline assignment: CDR1 SNHLY and CDR2 FYNNEI. The CDR3 protein is CASSEELAGSTGELFF. Here the CDR3 DNA reads TGTGCCAGCAGTGAAGAACTAGCGGGAAGCACCGGGGAGCTGTTTTTT.

In the case of this clone: Other DNA sequences of this sample code for an identical CDR3. The chain joins TRBV25-1 to TRBJ1-2; a weak D match, TRBD1 (5 bases). Germline assignment: CDR1 MGHDK and CDR2 SYGVNS. V was cut by 3 bases and J by 4 bases, with 18 bases left in between. The CDR3 is 16 amino acids. CDR3 DNA: TGTGCCAGCAGTGATGGGGGAGGGCGCAAGGGCTATGGCTACACCTTC. Its translation: CASSDGGGRKGYGYTF.

This clone was seen only a few times. V usage is TRBV14 and J usage is TRBJ2-5; maybe TRBD1 (6 bases). Looked up from germline, CDR1 is SGHDN and CDR2 is FVKESK. The ends were cut back, 1 base at V and 4 bases at J, with 10 bases in the middle. This CDR3 is built from 14 residues. For the CDR3, the DNA is TGTGCCAGCAGCCAAGTAGGCAGGGGAGAGACCCAGTACTTC. Protein product: CASSQVGRGETQYF.

A few counts support this clone. CDR3 DNA sequence: TGTGCCAGCAGTGAAATGCGGGAGGTCAATGAGCAGTTCTTC. Encoded protein: CASSEMREVNEQFF. The rearrangement links TRBV2 to TRBJ2-1, with 8 bases aligning to TRBD2. Germline CDR1 is SNHLY and CDR2 is FYNNEI. The ends lost 2 bases at V and 6 bases at J; junction bases unmatched: 3. This CDR3 has 14 residues. The variable domain in full, with the rest retrieved from reference TRBV2 and TRBJ2-1, is EPEVTQTPSHQVTQMGQEVILRCVPISNHLYFYWYRQILGQKVEFLVSFYNNEISEKSEIFDDQFSVERPDGSNFTLKIRSTKLEDSAMYFCASSEMREVNEQFFGPGTRLTVL.

CDR3 coding DNA: TGTGCCAGCAGCCCACATAGCGGGAGAAGCACAGATACGCAGTATTTT. Protein sequence: CASSPHSGRSTDTQYF. The V call is TRBV7-3, the J call TRBJ2-3, with 9 bases aligning to TRBD2. Germline V gene lookup returns CDR1 SGHTA and CDR2 FQGTGA. After removal of 5 bases from V and 0 bases from J, the junction contained 6 bases not matched to a gene. The CDR3 totals 16 residues.

This clone was detected only a few times. The chain couples TRBV29-1 to TRBJ2-1; 7 bases map to TRBD1. The CDR3 is made up of 17 amino acids. J lost 2 bases, V lost 5 bases, and 15 bases had no gene match. Germline-derived CDR1 and CDR2 are SQVTM and ANQGSEA. The CDR3 is CSVPPGTGVNPYNEQFF. In nucleotides, the CDR3 is TGCAGCGTTCCCCCAGGAACAGGGGTAAATCCCTACAATGAGCAGTTCTTC.

The V and J genes are TRBV7-9 and TRBJ2-3, with TRBD2 matching 13 bases. The germline gives CDR1 SEHNR, CDR2 FQNEAQ (reference sequence). J lost 4 bases, V lost 2 bases, and 0 bases had no gene match. The CDR3 has 15 amino acids. CDR3: CASSLTSGRADTQYF. CDR3 bases: TGTGCCAGCAGCTTAACTAGCGGGAGGGCAGATACGCAGTATTTT.

This clone has just a few counts. The genes are TRBV28 and TRBJ2-7; TRBD2 aligns across 8 bases. Germline assignment: CDR1 MDHEN and CDR2 SYDVKM. V shed 8 bases, J shed 1 base, and the junction held 10 bases outside the gene matches. This CDR3 has 15 amino acids. The CDR3 region is CASREGLLSSYEQYF. The CDR3 DNA is TGTGCCAGCCGGGAGGGTCTGTTGTCTTCCTACGAGCAGTACTTC.

This clone has a handful of counts. This chain links TRBV28 with TRBJ1-4, with 7 bases that match TRBD1. Germline V gene sequence: CDR1 MDHEN, CDR2 SYDVKM. This CDR3 is 17 amino acids long. V was pared by 6 bases and J by 2 bases, with 12 bases of the junction left unmatched. CDR3 sequence: CASSRPDRDWTNEKLFF. In nucleotides, the CDR3 is TGTGCCAGCAGCCGCCCCGACAGGGACTGGACTAATGAAAAACTGTTTTTT.